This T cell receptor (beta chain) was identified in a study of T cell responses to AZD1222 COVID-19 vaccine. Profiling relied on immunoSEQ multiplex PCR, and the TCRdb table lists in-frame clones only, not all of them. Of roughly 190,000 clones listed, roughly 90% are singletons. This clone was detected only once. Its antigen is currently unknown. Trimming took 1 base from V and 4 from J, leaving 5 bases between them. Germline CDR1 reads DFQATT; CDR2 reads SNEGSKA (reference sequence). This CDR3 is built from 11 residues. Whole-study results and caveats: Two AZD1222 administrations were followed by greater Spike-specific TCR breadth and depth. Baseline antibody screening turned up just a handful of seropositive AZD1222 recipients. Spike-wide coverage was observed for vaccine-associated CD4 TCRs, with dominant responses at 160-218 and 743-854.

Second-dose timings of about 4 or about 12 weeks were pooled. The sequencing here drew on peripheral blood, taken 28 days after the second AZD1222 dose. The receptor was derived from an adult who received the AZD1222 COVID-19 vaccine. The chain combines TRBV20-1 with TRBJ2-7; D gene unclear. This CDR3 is CSARVGYEQYF. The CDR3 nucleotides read TGCAGTGCTAGAGTTGGGTACGAGCAGTACTTC.